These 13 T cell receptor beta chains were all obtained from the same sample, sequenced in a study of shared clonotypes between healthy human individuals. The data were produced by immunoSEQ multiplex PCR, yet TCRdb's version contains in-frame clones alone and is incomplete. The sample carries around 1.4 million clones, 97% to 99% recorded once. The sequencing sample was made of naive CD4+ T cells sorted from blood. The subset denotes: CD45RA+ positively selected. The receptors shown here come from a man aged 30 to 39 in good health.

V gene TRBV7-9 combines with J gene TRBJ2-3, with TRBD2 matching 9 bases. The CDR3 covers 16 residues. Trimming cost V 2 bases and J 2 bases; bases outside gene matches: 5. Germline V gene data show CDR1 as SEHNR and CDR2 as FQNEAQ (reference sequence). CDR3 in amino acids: CASSLWASGNTDTQYF. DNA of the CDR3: TGTGCCAGCAGCTTATGGGCTAGCGGGAACACAGATACGCAGTATTTT.

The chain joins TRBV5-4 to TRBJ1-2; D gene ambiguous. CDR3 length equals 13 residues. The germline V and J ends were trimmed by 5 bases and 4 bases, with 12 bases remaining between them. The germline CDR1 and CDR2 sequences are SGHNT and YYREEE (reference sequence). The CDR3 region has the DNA TGTGCCAGCAGTTCCGATTGGGTCTATGGCTACACCTTC. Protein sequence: CASSSDWVYGYTF.

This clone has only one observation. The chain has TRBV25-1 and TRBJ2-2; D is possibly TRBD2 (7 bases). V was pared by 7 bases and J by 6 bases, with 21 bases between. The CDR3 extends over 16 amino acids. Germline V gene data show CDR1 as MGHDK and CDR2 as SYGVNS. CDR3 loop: CASTPGGGRGPGELFF. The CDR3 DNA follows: TGTGCCAGCACCCCTGGGGGGGGCCGGGGCCCCGGGGAGCTGTTTTTT.

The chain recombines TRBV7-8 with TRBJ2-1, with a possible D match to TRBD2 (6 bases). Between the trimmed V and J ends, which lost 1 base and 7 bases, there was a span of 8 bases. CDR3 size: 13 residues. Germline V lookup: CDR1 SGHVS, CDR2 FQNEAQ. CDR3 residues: CASSLELANEQFF. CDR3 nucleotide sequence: TGTGCCAGCAGCTTAGAACTAGCTAATGAGCAGTTCTTC.

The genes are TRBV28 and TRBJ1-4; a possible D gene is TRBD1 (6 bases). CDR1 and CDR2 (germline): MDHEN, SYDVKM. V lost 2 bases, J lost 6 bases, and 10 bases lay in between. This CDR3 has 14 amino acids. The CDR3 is CASSLGGRHEKLFF. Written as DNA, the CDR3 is TGTGCCAGCAGTTTAGGGGGGCGGCATGAAAAACTGTTTTTT. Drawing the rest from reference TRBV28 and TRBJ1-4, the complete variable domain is DVKVTQSSRYLVKRTGEKVFLECVQDMDHENMFWYRQDPGLGLRLIYFSYDVKMKEKGDIPEGYSVSREKKERFSLILESASTNQTSMYLCASSLGGRHEKLFFGSGTQLSVL.

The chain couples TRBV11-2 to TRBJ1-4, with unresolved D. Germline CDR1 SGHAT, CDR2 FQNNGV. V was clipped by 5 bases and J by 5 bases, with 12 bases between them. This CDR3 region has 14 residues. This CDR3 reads CASSPRGPNEKLFF. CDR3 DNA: TGTGCCAGCAGCCCTCGTGGTCCGAATGAAAAACTGTTTTTT. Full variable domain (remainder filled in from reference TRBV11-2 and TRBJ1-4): EAGVAQSPRYKIIEKRQSVAFWCNPISGHATLYWYQQILGQGPKLLIQFQNNGVVDDSQLPKDRFSAERLKGVDSTLKIQPAKLEDSAVYLCASSPRGPNEKLFFGSGTQLSVL.

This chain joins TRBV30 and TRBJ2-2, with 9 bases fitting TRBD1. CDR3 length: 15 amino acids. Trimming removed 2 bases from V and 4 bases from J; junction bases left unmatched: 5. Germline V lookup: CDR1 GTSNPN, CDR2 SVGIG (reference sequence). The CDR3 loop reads CAWSTGQGFTGELFF. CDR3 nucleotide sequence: TGTGCCTGGAGTACTGGACAGGGGTTCACCGGGGAGCTGTTTTTT.

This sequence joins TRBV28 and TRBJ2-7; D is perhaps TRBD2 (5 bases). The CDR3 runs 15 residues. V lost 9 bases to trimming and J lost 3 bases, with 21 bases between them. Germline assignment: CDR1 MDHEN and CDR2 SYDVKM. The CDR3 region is CASTPPGILIYEQYF. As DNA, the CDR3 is TGTGCCAGTACGCCCCCCGGGATCCTGATCTACGAGCAGTACTTC.

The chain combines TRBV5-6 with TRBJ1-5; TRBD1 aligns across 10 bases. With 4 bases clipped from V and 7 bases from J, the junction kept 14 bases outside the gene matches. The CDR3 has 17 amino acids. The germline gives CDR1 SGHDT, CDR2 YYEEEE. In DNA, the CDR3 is TGTGCCAGCAGCCTTAGTTTTGGGACAGGGGTGGGGCAGCCCCAGCATTTT. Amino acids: CASSLSFGTGVGQPQHF.

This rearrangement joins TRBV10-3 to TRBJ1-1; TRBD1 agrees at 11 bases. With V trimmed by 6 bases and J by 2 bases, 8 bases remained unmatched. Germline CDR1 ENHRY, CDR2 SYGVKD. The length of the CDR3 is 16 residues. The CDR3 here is CAIRGPGTGGNTEAFF. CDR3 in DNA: TGTGCCATCAGGGGACCCGGGACAGGGGGTAACACTGAAGCTTTCTTT.

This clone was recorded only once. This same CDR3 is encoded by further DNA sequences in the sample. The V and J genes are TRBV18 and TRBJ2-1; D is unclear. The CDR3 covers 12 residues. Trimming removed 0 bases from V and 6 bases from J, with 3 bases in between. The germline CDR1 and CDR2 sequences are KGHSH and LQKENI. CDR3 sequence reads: CASSPPSNEQFF. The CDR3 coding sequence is TGTGCCAGCTCACCACCTAGCAATGAGCAGTTCTTC.

CDR3 sequence reads: CASSWGQGENEQFF. CDR3 bases: TGTGCCAGCAGTTGGGGACAGGGGGAGAATGAGCAGTTCTTC. The V gene is TRBV2, the J gene TRBJ2-1; 11 bases are a match to TRBD1. Germline CDR1 is SNHLY and CDR2 is FYNNEI. V gave up 5 bases and J gave up 7 bases; unmatched junction bases: 4. The CDR3 runs 14 residues.

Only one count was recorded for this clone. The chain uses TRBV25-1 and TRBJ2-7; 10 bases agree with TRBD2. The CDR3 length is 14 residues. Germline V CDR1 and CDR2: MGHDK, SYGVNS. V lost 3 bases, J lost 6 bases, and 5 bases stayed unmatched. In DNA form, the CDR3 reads TGTGCCAGCAGTGACCTAGCGGGAGTGGGCGAGCAGTACTTC. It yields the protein CASSDLAGVGEQYF.